Below, 10 T cell receptor beta chains from the same sample are listed, as sequenced in a study of blood T cell repertoires in COVID-19. Clones were sequenced by immunoSEQ multiplex PCR, and TCRdb holds only the in-frame ones, with some missing. The sample comprises 140,000 to 150,000 clones, around 80% of which are singletons, and 5% to 6.5% rests with the top ten. The sample was PBMCs or T cells enriched from blood (not recorded which). These receptors were collected from a woman aged 50 to 65 who had recovered from COVID-19.

This clone showed up just once. The V call is TRBV7-8, the J call TRBJ2-1; 11 bases are a match to TRBD2. V was clipped by 3 bases and J by 4 bases; unmatched bases: 5. Germline V lookup: CDR1 SGHVS, CDR2 FQNEAQ. This CDR3 spans 16 amino acids. CDR3 region: CASSFGSGGAYNEQFF. DNA of the CDR3: TGTGCCAGCAGCTTTGGTAGCGGGGGGGCGTACAATGAGCAGTTCTTC.

A note on this clone: The identical CDR3 is also encoded by other nucleotide sequences in the sample. The V gene is TRBV5-1, the J gene TRBJ2-5; 10 nucleotides agree with TRBD2. The CDR3 is 16 amino acids. CDR1 and CDR2 (germline): SGHRS, YFSETQ. V shed 0 bases and J 1 base; nucleotides not matched to a gene: 3. CDR3 bases: TGCGCCAGCAGCTTGGTGTCTAGCGGGGGCCAAGAGACCCAGTACTTC. Protein sequence: CASSLVSSGGQETQYF.

The V call is TRBV11-2, the J call TRBJ2-3, with TRBD2 as a possible D gene (6 bases). The CDR3 runs 19 residues. Per the germline V gene, CDR1 is SGHAT and CDR2 is FQNNGV. The V end was cut by 5 bases, the J end by 0 bases, with 24 bases between. CDR3 bases: TGTGCCAGCAGCCCCCGCGGGGCGGGGTTCCTTCTTAGCACAGATACGCAGTATTTT. Residues: CASSPRGAGFLLSTDTQYF.

The chain couples TRBV9 to TRBJ1-6, with a tentative D call TRBD1 (5 bases). Germline V gene sequence: CDR1 SGDLS, CDR2 YYNGEE. There are 16 residues in the CDR3. Trimming removed 0 bases from V and 5 bases from J, with 12 bases in between. In DNA, the CDR3 is TGTGCCAGCAGCGTAGTTCCGGACACAGATAATTCACCCCTCCACTTT. This sequence encodes CASSVVPDTDNSPLHF.

The table lists this clone with a count of one. The genes are TRBV28 and TRBJ1-6; D may be TRBD1 (6 bases). The CDR3 runs to 14 residues. Germline CDR1 and CDR2: MDHEN and SYDVKM. Trimming took 3 bases from V and 8 from J, leaving 11 bases between them. CDR3 sequence reads: CASSFQGRDSPLHF. The CDR3 region has the DNA TGTGCCAGCAGTTTCCAGGGGAGAGATTCACCCCTCCACTTT.

J is TRBJ1-3 and V is TRBV11-2, with D uncertain. The V end lost 4 bases, the J end lost 4 bases, and 11 bases lay between the germline ends. CDR1 is SGHAT, CDR2 FQNNGV, per germline. CDR3 length: 14 residues. The CDR3 spells CASSSSRSGNTIYF. CDR3 sequence (DNA): TGTGCCAGCAGCTCCAGTCGATCCGGAAACACCATATATTTT.

This chain joins TRBV2 and TRBJ1-4; 7 nucleotides line up with TRBD1. With 1 base clipped from V and 7 bases from J, the junction kept 3 bases outside the gene matches. This CDR3 spans 14 amino acids. Germline loops: CDR1 SNHLY, CDR2 FYNNEI. The CDR3 loop is CASSEDRDSEKLFF. The CDR3 coding sequence is TGTGCCAGCAGTGAAGATAGGGACAGTGAAAAACTGTTTTTT.

In its sample, this clone was seen a few times. The chain recombines TRBV20-1 with TRBJ2-7; D perhaps matches TRBD2 (5 bases). Trimming removed 6 bases at V and 2 bases at J, with 8 bases between. This CDR3 contains 11 residues. The germline V gene encodes CDR1 DFQATT and CDR2 SNEGSKA (reference sequence). CDR3 loop: CSAGGTYEQYV. The CDR3 region has the DNA TGCAGTGCAGGAGGTACCTACGAGCAGTACGTC.

This clone has a handful of counts. The genes are TRBV18 and TRBJ1-5, with 9 positions matching TRBD1. Germline V gives CDR1 KGHSH, CDR2 LQKENI. This CDR3 has 16 residues. V shed 2 bases, J shed 7 bases, and the junction held 9 bases outside the gene matches. CDR3 amino acids: CASSPGTGKVGQPQHF. CDR3 coding DNA: TGTGCCAGCTCACCAGGGACAGGGAAAGTTGGCCAGCCCCAGCATTTT.

V gene TRBV29-1 combines with J gene TRBJ1-2; D remains unclear. The germline V gene has CDR1 SQVTM and CDR2 ANQGSEA. The CDR3 sequence is 14 residues long. V was trimmed by 6 bases and J by 4 bases, leaving 18 bases between them. The CDR3, as DNA: TGCAGCGTGGAGACGGAGGAGGGTTTCTATGGCTACACCTTC. It translates to CSVETEEGFYGYTF.